This TCR beta chain stems from a study of blood T cell repertoires in COVID-19. Clones were sequenced by immunoSEQ multiplex PCR, and TCRdb holds only the in-frame ones, with some missing. The sample consists of around 100,000 clones, roughly 86% of them appearing once. Sequencing used peripheral blood. This TCR came from a human donor in a cohort sampled during active COVID-19.

The CDR3 protein is CASRRAGRLSYEQYF. CDR3 sequence (DNA): TGTGCCAGCAGAAGGGCAGGGCGACTCTCCTACGAGCAGTACTTC. This chain links TRBV27 with TRBJ2-7; D possibly corresponds to TRBD1 (5 bases). Trimming left V 6 bases short and J 0 bases short, with 15 bases between. The CDR3 spans 15 residues. In germline, CDR1 is MNHEY, CDR2 SMNVEV (reference sequence).